These 14 T cell receptor beta chains were all obtained from the same sample, sequenced in a study of blood T cells in healthy people across ages. With a J-beta primer mix and a sample-barcoded 5' primer, a second PCR ran about 6 to 11 cycles. TCRdb reprocessed the 5' RACE reads with MiXCR, giving one entry per CDR3 protein. The sample shows 1.5 million to 2 million distinct CDR3 sequences, approximately 39% of them seen only once. The material sequenced was blood. The receptors were gathered from a human donor in good health.

The genes are TRBV7-6 and TRBJ1-1; D is unresolved. Germline values: CDR1 SGHVS, CDR2 FNYEAQ. The CDR3 is 14 residues long. V lost 1 base and J 7 bases, leaving 13 bases between the germline ends. The CDR3 sequence is CASSLEAAESEAFF. The CDR3 region has the DNA TGTGCCAGCAGCTTAGAAGCTGCCGAGAGTGAAGCTTTCTTT.

The rearrangement joins TRBV12-3 or TRBV12-4 to TRBJ2-7; D gene unclear. Trimming shortened V by 0 bases and J by 2 bases, and 14 bases separated the two germline ends. There are 16 residues in the CDR3. The CDR3 DNA is TGTGCCAGCAGTTTAGCGTCGCTCGCACCACCCTACGAGCAGTACTTC. It yields the protein CASSLASLAPPYEQYF.

V usage is TRBV5-1 and J usage is TRBJ2-7; TRBD1 might be the D (6 bases). This CDR3 is built from 13 residues. Trimming removed 5 bases from V and 3 bases from J, with 12 bases in between. The germline gives CDR1 SGHRS, CDR2 YFSETQ. The DNA for the CDR3 is TGCGCCAGCAGGCAGGACAGTGGCTACGAGCAGTACTTC. It encodes CASRQDSGYEQYF.

This clonotype has more than one count but fewer than ten. This chain joins TRBV28 and TRBJ1-2; 8 nucleotides align to TRBD1. CDR3 length: 16 amino acids. Per the germline V gene, CDR1 is MDHEN and CDR2 is SYDVKM. J was trimmed by 4 bases and V by 3 bases; bases with no gene match: 10. CDR3 bases: TGTGCCAGCAGTTTTAGTCCAGGGGGCGACCTCTATGGCTACACCTTC. It translates to CASSFSPGGDLYGYTF.

This clonotype was detected only a few times. This chain links TRBV9 with TRBJ1-2; 9 bases align to TRBD1. Trimming at V came to 3 bases and at J to 7 bases, leaving 13 bases not matched to a gene. CDR1 and CDR2 from the germline V gene are SGDLS and YYNGEE. The CDR3 contains 16 residues. The CDR3 sequence: CASSALAQGAHGGYTF. The CDR3 bases are TGTGCCAGCAGCGCACTAGCACAGGGGGCGCATGGTGGCTACACCTTC. The entire variable domain, with the rest obtained from reference TRBV9 and TRBJ1-2, is as follows: DSGVTQTPKHLITATGQRVTLRCSPRSGDLSVYWYQQSLDQGLQFLIQYYNGEERAKGNILERFSAQQFPDLHSELNLSSLELGDSALYFCASSALAQGAHGGYTFGSGTRLTVV.

The V and J genes are TRBV3-1 and TRBJ2-7; 9 bases line up with TRBD1. The trim removed 8 bases at V and 4 bases at J, leaving 12 bases unmatched. Looked up from germline, CDR1 is LGHDT and CDR2 is YNNKEL (reference sequence). The CDR3 extends over 15 amino acids. The CDR3, as DNA: TGTGCCAGCGGAACCTTTGTAGGACAGGGGTACGAGCAGTACTTC. The encoded protein is CASGTFVGQGYEQYF.

This clonotype was picked up a small number of times. The V and J genes are TRBV28 and TRBJ1-6; 8 nucleotides align to TRBD1. This CDR3 is built from 17 residues. CDR1 and CDR2 (germline): MDHEN, SYDVKM. Trimming at V came to 6 bases and at J to 9 bases, leaving 16 bases not matched to a gene. The CDR3 sequence is CASSPGTGTDVGSPLHF. CDR3 bases: TGTGCCAGCAGCCCCGGGACAGGCACCGACGTAGGTTCACCCCTCCACTTT.

The sample holds a few counts of this clonotype. The chain joins TRBV12-3 or TRBV12-4 to TRBJ2-4; 7 nucleotides line up with TRBD1. The J call may be in error: the DNA end matches TRBJ2-7 better. The CDR3 spans 15 residues. The CDR3 here is CASSPTILGQDEQYF. The CDR3 coding sequence is TGTGCCAGCAGTCCAACTATATTAGGACAGGACGAGCAGTACTTC.

This clonotype was counted ten times or more. The junction departs from the called germline gene at one end, perhaps through a read error. The chain joins TRBV5-1 to TRBJ2-7; D is ambiguous. This CDR3 comprises 13 residues. Looked up from germline, CDR1 is SGHRS and CDR2 is YFSETQ. As DNA, the CDR3 is TGTGCCAGCAGTTTAGGGCAGTCCTACGAGCAGTACTTC. It is translated as CASSLGQSYEQYF.

There are a few counts of this clonotype. This chain connects TRBV4-1 to TRBJ1-2, with 9 bases lining up with TRBD1. Looked up from germline, CDR1 is MGHRA and CDR2 is YSYEKL. The CDR3 extends over 16 amino acids. Trimming at V came to 2 bases and at J to 8 bases, leaving 12 bases not matched to a gene. CDR3 protein: CASSQSTGGASRGYTF. The CDR3 coding sequence is TGCGCCAGCAGCCAATCTACAGGGGGCGCTTCGCGGGGCTACACCTTC.

This chain links TRBV13 with TRBJ2-1; weak D call: TRBD2 (7 bases). V dropped 5 bases and J dropped 10 bases, with 21 bases sitting between them. Germline V gene sequence: CDR1 PRHDT, CDR2 FYEKMQ (reference sequence). This CDR3 contains 15 residues. This CDR3 is CASSPRGRRSYEQFF. The CDR3 nucleotides are TGTGCCAGCAGCCCGCGGGGGCGCCGCTCCTACGAGCAGTTCTTC.

The chain is built from TRBV20-1 and TRBJ2-5; 9 bases match TRBD1. The last part of the DNA fits TRBJ2-7 better; the J call may be wrong. This CDR3 is 13 amino acids long. Germline V gives CDR1 DFQATT, CDR2 SNEGSKA (reference sequence). CDR3 bases: TGCAGTGCTTCCCAGGACAGGGGAGACGAGCAGTACTTC. Residues: CSASQDRGDEQYF.

This clonotype was found once. A read error may produce the germline difference seen at one junction end. The V gene is TRBV5-1, the J gene TRBJ2-1; weak D call: TRBD2 (6 bases). Germline V lookup: CDR1 SGHRS, CDR2 YFSETQ. CDR3 length: 14 residues. CDR3: CASSLPGLYDEQFF. CDR3 DNA sequence: TGCGCCAGCAGCTTGCCGGGACTCTACGATGAGCAGTTCTTC. The full variable domain, rest sourced from reference TRBV5-1 and TRBJ2-1, is KAGVTQTPRYLIKTRGQQVTLSCSPISGHRSVSWYQQTPGQGLQFLFEYFSETQRNKGNFPGRFSGRQFSNSRSEMNVSTLELGDSALYLCASSLPGLYDEQFFGPGTRLTVL.

This clonotype was detected many times. The V call is TRBV6-5, the J call TRBJ2-7; TRBD1 matches 7 bases. The length of the CDR3 is 15 residues. Losses at the gene ends were 2 bases for V and 6 bases for J; bases not matched to a gene: 10. In germline, CDR1 is MNHEY, CDR2 SVGAGI. The CDR3 reads CASSYDREGVSEQYF. CDR3 bases: TGTGCCAGCAGTTACGACAGGGAAGGGGTCTCCGAGCAGTACTTC.